A selection of T cell receptor beta chains follows, all from one sample in a study of blood T cell repertoires in COVID-19. Libraries were prepared by immunoSEQ multiplex PCR; TCRdb keeps only in-frame clonotypes and omits some of them. The sample has 300,000 to 350,000 clones; more than 85% are singletons. Sequenced sample: PBMCs or T cells enriched from blood (not recorded which). These receptors came from a woman under 40 who had recovered from COVID-19. Each CDR3 is given with its conserved first and last residue. The D gene is left open where the match is weak. The size of a clone is reported for some rows only, either as once, few or many, or as a class for expanded clones.

size | D | J | V | DNA | CDR3
- | TRBD1 | TRBJ1-1 | TRBV6-5 | TGTGCCAGCAGTTCAGCCAACAGGGGTTGGAACACTGAAGCTTTCTTT | CASSSANRGWNTEAFF
- | - | TRBJ1-3 | TRBV5-8 | TGTGCCAGCAGCTTGGGGGCAGTAGGAAACACCATATATTTT | CASSLGAVGNTIYF
- | TRBD1 | TRBJ1-2 | TRBV6-5 | TGTGCCAGCAGTTACCTTACAGGGGGGTACGGTGGCTACACCTTC | CASSYLTGGYGGYTF
- | TRBD2 | TRBJ2-2 | TRBV5-1 | TGCGCCAGCAGCTTGCTCGCGGGGGGGATCTACACCGGGGAGCTGTTTTTT | CASSLLAGGIYTGELFF
- | - | TRBJ2-1 | TRBV30 | TGTGCCTGGAGGCCCTCCCCGGGAAATGAGCAGTTCTTC | CAWRPSPGNEQFF
- | - | TRBJ2-1 | TRBV11-2 | TGTGCCAGCAGCTTAGGGTCGCGGGTTCTCTACAATGAGCAGTTCTTC | CASSLGSRVLYNEQFF
- | - | TRBJ1-4 | TRBV27 | TGTGCCAGCAGTAGACAGACTAATGAAAAACTGTTTTTT | CASSRQTNEKLFF
- | TRBD1 | TRBJ1-3 | TRBV18 | TGTGCCAGCTCATCGACAGGGGAGTCTGGAAACACCATATATTTT | CASSSTGESGNTIYF
- | TRBD1 | TRBJ1-3 | TRBV4-3 | TGCGCCAGCAGCCCTCGGACAGGCTCTGGAAACACCATATATTTT | CASSPRTGSGNTIYF
- | - | TRBJ1-5 | TRBV7-9 | TGTGCCAGCAGCTCAGGAGGGGGGGCGGGTCAGCCCCAGCATTTT | CASSSGGGAGQPQHF
- | TRBD2 | TRBJ2-7 | TRBV4-1 | TGCGCCAGCAGCCAGAATAGCGGGGGCGTCTACGAGCAGTACTTC | CASSQNSGGVYEQYF
- | TRBD1 | TRBJ1-2 | TRBV5-1 | TGCGCCAGCAGCTTGGAGGGACAGGGGGGCTATGGCTACACCTTC | CASSLEGQGGYGYTF
- | - | TRBJ2-1 | TRBV10-2 | TGCGCCACCGTAGCGGCGATTTCCTACAATGAGCAGTTCTTC | CATVAAISYNEQFF
- | - | TRBJ2-3 | TRBV12-5 | TGTGCTAGTGGTTTGGGACAGTCAGATACGCAGTATTTT | CASGLGQSDTQYF
- | - | TRBJ1-6 | TRBV4-1 | TGCGCCAGCAGCCAAAGCCAGGGTCTTGTTTCACCCCTCCACTTT | CASSQSQGLVSPLHF
- | - | TRBJ1-1 | TRBV10-2 | TGCGCCAGCACACAGACAGTCGGCTTGAACACTGAAGCTTTCTTT | CASTQTVGLNTEAFF
once | - | TRBJ1-5 | TRBV19 | TGTGCCAGTAGCCCAAGCCTCGGGAATCAGCCCCAGCATTTT | CASSPSLGNQPQHF
- | TRBD2 | TRBJ2-3 | TRBV7-2 | TGTGCCAGCAGCCCCGGGGGGGGGACAGATACGCAGTATTTT | CASSPGGGTDTQYF
- | - | TRBJ1-1 | TRBV14 | TGTGCCAGCAGCACGCAAGAGGGTCCGGGAGGGGGTTACGCTGAAGCTTTCTTT | CASSTQEGPGGGYAEAFF
- | - | TRBJ1-1 | TRBV20-1 | TGCAGTGCTAGTCGAGGCGCTGGGACTGAAGCTTTCTTT | CSASRGAGTEAFF
- | - | TRBJ2-7 | TRBV11-3 | TGTGCCAGCAGCCCAACCTCCCGACAGCACGGTTCCTACGAGCAGTACTTC | CASSPTSRQHGSYEQYF
once | - | TRBJ1-6 | TRBV2 | TGTGCCAGCAGGACTTCCAAGGACTTCCATAATTCACCCCTCCACTTT | CASRTSKDFHNSPLHF
once | - | TRBJ1-3 | TRBV9 | TGTGCCAGCAGCGTAGAGGCAGGGCCCTCTGGAAACACCATATATTTT | CASSVEAGPSGNTIYF
- | - | TRBJ2-5 | TRBV5-5 | TGTGCCAGCAGCTTGAGAACAGAGGAGACCCAGTACTTC | CASSLRTEETQYF
- | TRBD2 | TRBJ2-3 | TRBV13 | TGTGCCAGCAGCTTAGACCAAGGACTAGCGGGGACAACAGATACGCAGTATTTT | CASSLDQGLAGTTDTQYF
- | TRBD2 | TRBJ2-1 | TRBV7-9 | TGTGCCAGCAGCCCCAACGGGGAGGGTAGTGAGCAGTTCTTC | CASSPNGEGSEQFF
- | TRBD1 | TRBJ1-5 | TRBV6-5 | TGTGCCAGCAGTTGGGGACAGGGTAACAATCAGCCCCAGCATTTT | CASSWGQGNNQPQHF
- | TRBD1 | TRBJ2-5 | TRBV3-1/TRBV3-2 | TGTGCCAGCAGCTACGGACAGGGGGGAGAGACCCAGTACTTC | CASSYGQGGETQYF
once | TRBD1 | TRBJ1-2 | TRBV27 | TGTGCCAGCAGCCCCACGGGACAGATCTATGGCTACACCTTC | CASSPTGQIYGYTF
- | TRBD1 | TRBJ1-5 | TRBV7-2 | TGTGCCAGCAGCGCCCGACAGGGATCAATACAGCCCCAGCATTTT | CASSARQGSIQPQHF
- | - | TRBJ1-5 | TRBV7-8 | TGTGCCAGCAGCCCCGGGAGGACAGCGAATCAGCCCCAGCATTTT | CASSPGRTANQPQHF
- | - | TRBJ1-5 | TRBV19 | TGTGCCAGTAGTATATCTGGAGGGGCCCTCGGCAATCAGCCCCAGCATTTT | CASSISGGALGNQPQHF
- | - | TRBJ2-5 | TRBV2 | TGTGCCAGCACGAGGGGGTCCCAAGAGACCCAGTACTTC | CASTRGSQETQYF
- | - | TRBJ1-1 | TRBV19 | TGTGCCAGTAGTATTGGGACAAACACTGAAGCTTTCTTT | CASSIGTNTEAFF
- | TRBD1 | TRBJ2-7 | TRBV29-1 | TGCAGCGTTTTCTTTGTGGACAGGATTTACGAGCAGTACTTC | CSVFFVDRIYEQYF
once | - | TRBJ2-7 | TRBV7-9 | TGTGCCAGCAGCTTATCACCACAGGGGAGGTACGAGCAGTACTTC | CASSLSPQGRYEQYF
- | TRBD2 | TRBJ2-3 | TRBV18 | TGTGCCAGCTCACCAGGGACTAGCGGGGAGTTAACGCAGTATTTT | CASSPGTSGELTQYF
- | - | TRBJ1-2 | TRBV19 | TGTGCCAGTAGTATGCAGGGTATTTCGGGAGCTAACTATGGCTACACCTTC | CASSMQGISGANYGYTF
- | - | TRBJ2-5 | TRBV6-1 | TGTGCCAGCAGTGAACCGGCGGGCCGACAAGAGACCCAGTACTTC | CASSEPAGRQETQYF
- | - | TRBJ1-2 | TRBV25-1 | TGTGCCAGCAGTGAATGGGGGGACTATGGCTACACCTTC | CASSEWGDYGYTF
- | - | TRBJ1-2 | TRBV11-2 | TGTGCCAGCAGCCGAAATACAGGGTTTAACTATGGCTACACCTTC | CASSRNTGFNYGYTF
once | - | TRBJ1-6 | TRBV5-6 | TGTGCCAGCAGCTTTGGAGGATTGACGGATAATTCACCCCTCCACTTT | CASSFGGLTDNSPLHF
- | TRBD2 | TRBJ2-3 | TRBV5-4 | TGTGCCAGCAGCGTCCGGGGGGAGGATACGCAGTATTTT | CASSVRGEDTQYF
- | - | TRBJ1-5 | TRBV6-2/TRBV6-3 | TGTGCCAGCAGTTACTATCCAGGCCTAAGCAATCAGCCCCAGCATTTT | CASSYYPGLSNQPQHF
- | TRBD1 | TRBJ1-2 | TRBV2 | TGTGCCAGCAAAGGAGGGAGACAGGGGACATTTAACTATGGCTACACCTTC | CASKGGRQGTFNYGYTF
- | - | TRBJ1-5 | TRBV2 | TGTGCCAGCAGTGGGGGGCAGGGTATCTCGGTGGGTCAGCCCCAGCATTTT | CASSGGQGISVGQPQHF
- | TRBD1 | TRBJ2-1 | TRBV7-9 | TGTGCCAGCAGCTCCCACCGGGACAGGGGGTTGTCCGCCTACAATGAGCAGTTCTTC | CASSSHRDRGLSAYNEQFF
- | TRBD1 | TRBJ2-2 | TRBV30 | TGTGCCTGGAGCCTAATGGGACAGGGTGAAACCGGGGAGCTGTTTTTT | CAWSLMGQGETGELFF
- | TRBD1 | TRBJ2-7 | TRBV29-1 | TGCAGCGGACAGGGAGACTACGAGCAGTACTTC | CSGQGDYEQYF
- | TRBD1 | TRBJ2-7 | TRBV2 | TGTGCCAGCAGGCTACAGGGGTACGAGCAGTACTTC | CASRLQGYEQYF
- | - | TRBJ1-3 | TRBV2 | TGTGCCAGCAGATCTATCCGGGACTCTGGAAACACCATATATTTT | CASRSIRDSGNTIYF